This note documents a single T cell receptor beta chain sequence. The data stem from a study of T cells after somatic rescue of genetic block. There are 11 residues in the CDR3. The germline V and J ends were trimmed by 3 bases and 8 bases, with 8 bases remaining between them. Germline V gives CDR1 DFQATT, CDR2 SNEGSKA (reference sequence). TCRdb's table, derived via immunoSEQ multiplex PCR, lists solely in-frame clones and lacks some. The sample has approximately 67,000 clones, about 91% seen once. The sequencing sample was made of peripheral blood mononuclear cells (PBMCs). The rearrangement links TRBV20-1 to TRBJ2-4; tentative D call: TRBD1 (5 bases). This clonotype was sampled from a man in his forties. The chain's CDR3 is CSARKGDIQYF. CDR3 in DNA: TGCAGTGCTAGGAAAGGGGACATTCAGTACTTC.